This T cell receptor (beta chain) is drawn from a study of blood T cell repertoires in COVID-19. Study context: PBMCs, B-cell-depleted T cells, or T cells provided the cDNA or gDNA that made up the material.

The authors' processing: The assay estimated nucleated cells by amplifying reference gene primers. Libraries were prepared by immunoSEQ multiplex PCR; TCRdb keeps only in-frame clonotypes and omits some of them. The V and J calls and clone size come from that table; D and trimming were worked out from the DNA. The repertoire includes 210,000 or so clones, roughly 84% of them detected once, and about 6.8% sits in the top ten. The CDR3 consists of 13 residues. Germline CDR1 is MNHEY and CDR2 is SVGAGI. V was cut by 6 bases and J by 2 bases, with 10 bases left in between. The sequence came from a middle-aged woman who had recovered from COVID-19. This chain uses TRBV6-5 with TRBJ2-5; weak D call: TRBD2 (5 bases). The sample comprised peripheral blood. As DNA, the CDR3 is TGTGCCAGCAGGAGGACTCAACAAGAGACCCAGTACTTC. Protein: CASRRTQQETQYF.